Listed here is a single T cell receptor beta chain. As part of library construction, unique molecular identifiers were attached to individual cDNA molecules. TCRdb reprocessed the 5' RACE reads with MiXCR, giving one entry per CDR3 protein. The sample has around 94,000 distinct CDR3 sequences; about 12% are singletons. The data were obtained in a study of early T cells in non-severe SARS-CoV-2 infection. Study-wide context: Alpha and beta chains were unpaired, from unsorted whole-blood bulk RNA.

Germline V gene lookup returns CDR1 MNHEY and CDR2 SVGAGI. The CDR3 is 13 residues long. Unmatched junction bases numbered 3, after V lost 6 bases and J lost 2 bases. The chain links TRBV6-5 to TRBJ2-7; 8 nucleotides agree with TRBD1. Sequenced sample: whole blood. The receptor's source is an adult who was a healthcare worker with PCR-confirmed SARS-CoV-2 infection or an uninfected control (not recorded which). The CDR3 region has the DNA TGTGCCAGCAGACTACAGGGGGCCTACGAGCAGTACTTC. Its translation: CASRLQGAYEQYF.